The rows below give T cell receptor beta chains drawn from one sample of a study of OX40 agonist ivuxolimab in advanced cancers. The assay was immunoSEQ multiplex PCR, and TCRdb's table has in-frame clones only and misses some. The data contain more than 80,000 clones, more than 80% of them singletons. The specimen comprised CD4+ or CD8+ T cells sorted from blood, sampled in a trial of the OX40 agonist ivuxolimab. The source is an adult with an advanced solid tumor such as melanoma, head and neck, liver or kidney cancer. Each CDR3 is given with its conserved first and last residue. Each record gives: V gene, D gene, J gene, clone size, CDR3 protein, CDR3 DNA. The D gene is left open where the match is weak. Not every row has a clone size; where given, it reads once, few, many or a size class.

v_gene: TRBV6-5
d_gene: .
j_gene: TRBJ2-3
abundance: .
CDR3aa: CASRPWVTDTQYF
CDR3nt: TGTGCCAGCAGACCATGGGTCACAGATACGCAGTATTTT

v_gene: TRBV21-1
d_gene: .
j_gene: TRBJ2-7
abundance: .
CDR3aa: CASSGQGHEQYF
CDR3nt: TGTGCCAGCAGCGGACAGGGTCACGAGCAGTACTTC

v_gene: TRBV7-9
d_gene: .
j_gene: TRBJ1-3
abundance: .
CDR3aa: CASSLAVSSGNTIYF
CDR3nt: TGTGCCAGCAGCTTGGCCGTCAGCTCTGGAAACACCATATATTTT

v_gene: TRBV4-1
d_gene: .
j_gene: TRBJ1-5
abundance: .
CDR3aa: CASSETGGGNQPQHF
CDR3nt: TGCGCCAGCAGCGAGACCGGGGGGGGCAATCAGCCCCAGCATTTT

v_gene: TRBV10-2
d_gene: .
j_gene: TRBJ1-1
abundance: .
CDR3aa: CASSEYRRNTEAFF
CDR3nt: TGCGCCAGCAGTGAGTACAGGAGAAACACTGAAGCTTTCTTT

v_gene: TRBV5-6
d_gene: .
j_gene: TRBJ1-2
abundance: .
CDR3aa: CASSLTGTGNYGYTF
CDR3nt: TGTGCCAGCAGCCTCACAGGGACGGGAAACTATGGCTACACCTTC

v_gene: TRBV6-1
d_gene: .
j_gene: TRBJ2-3
abundance: .
CDR3aa: CASNEVDADTQYF
CDR3nt: TGTGCCAGCAACGAAGTCGACGCAGATACGCAGTATTTT

v_gene: TRBV7-8
d_gene: .
j_gene: TRBJ2-1
abundance: .
CDR3aa: CASSLPAGANNEQFF
CDR3nt: TGTGCCAGCAGCTTACCGGCTGGGGCGAACAATGAGCAGTTCTTC

v_gene: TRBV27
d_gene: TRBD2
j_gene: TRBJ2-1
abundance: .
CDR3aa: CASSPRLANEQFF
CDR3nt: TGTGCCAGCAGTCCACGACTAGCCAATGAGCAGTTCTTC

v_gene: TRBV27
d_gene: .
j_gene: TRBJ1-2
abundance: .
CDR3aa: CASSVTGRGTYGYTF
CDR3nt: TGTGCCAGCAGTGTCACGGGACGGGGGACCTATGGCTACACCTTC

v_gene: TRBV19
d_gene: .
j_gene: TRBJ1-3
abundance: few
CDR3aa: CASTSVGNTIYF
CDR3nt: TGTGCCAGTACTTCTGTTGGAAACACCATATATTTT

v_gene: TRBV30
d_gene: .
j_gene: TRBJ1-2
abundance: .
CDR3aa: CAWRSRGYYGYTF
CDR3nt: TGTGCCTGGAGGTCGAGGGGCTACTATGGCTACACCTTC

v_gene: TRBV30
d_gene: TRBD1
j_gene: TRBJ1-2
abundance: .
CDR3aa: CAWSREITGGDGYTF
CDR3nt: TGTGCCTGGAGTCGGGAAATCACAGGGGGCGATGGCTACACCTTC

v_gene: TRBV28
d_gene: .
j_gene: TRBJ2-2
abundance: once
CDR3aa: CASSLIVRGSGELFF
CDR3nt: TGTGCCAGCAGTTTAATCGTTCGGGGGTCCGGGGAGCTGTTTTTT